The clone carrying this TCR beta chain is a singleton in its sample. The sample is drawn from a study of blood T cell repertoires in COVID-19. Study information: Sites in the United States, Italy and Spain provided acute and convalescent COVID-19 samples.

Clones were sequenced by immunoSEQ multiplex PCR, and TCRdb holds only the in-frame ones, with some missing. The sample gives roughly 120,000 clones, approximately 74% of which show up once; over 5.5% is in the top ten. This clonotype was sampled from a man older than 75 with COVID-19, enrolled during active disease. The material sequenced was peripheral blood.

CDR3 coding DNA: TGTGCCAGCAGCCCGGGACAGGGGGGTTACAATGAGCAGTTCTTC. Its protein is CASSPGQGGYNEQFF. J is TRBJ2-1 and V is TRBV5-5, with TRBD1 matching over 11 bases. The germline CDR1 and CDR2 sequences are SGHKS and YYEKEE (reference sequence). V lost 4 bases, J lost 4 bases, and 4 bases stayed unmatched. This CDR3 contains 15 residues.